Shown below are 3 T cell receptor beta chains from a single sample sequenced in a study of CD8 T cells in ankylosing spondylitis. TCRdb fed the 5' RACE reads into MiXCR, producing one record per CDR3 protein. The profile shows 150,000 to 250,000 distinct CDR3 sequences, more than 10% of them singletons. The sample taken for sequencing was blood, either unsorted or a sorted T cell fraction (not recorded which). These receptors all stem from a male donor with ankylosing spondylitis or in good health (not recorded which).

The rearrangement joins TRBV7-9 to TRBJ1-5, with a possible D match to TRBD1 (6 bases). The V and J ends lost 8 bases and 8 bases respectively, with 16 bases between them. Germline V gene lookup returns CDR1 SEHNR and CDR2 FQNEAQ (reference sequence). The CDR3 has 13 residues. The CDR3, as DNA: TGTGCCAGCCTCGGGACATTAGGGGAGCCCCAGCATTTT. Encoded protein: CASLGTLGEPQHF.

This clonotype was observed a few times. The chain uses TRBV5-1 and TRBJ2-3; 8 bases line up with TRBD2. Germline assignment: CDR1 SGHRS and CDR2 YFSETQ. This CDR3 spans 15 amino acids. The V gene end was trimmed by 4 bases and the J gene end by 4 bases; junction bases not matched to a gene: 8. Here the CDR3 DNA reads TGCGCCAGCAGCCCTGCGGCGGGAGGACCAGATACGCAGTATTTT. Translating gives CASSPAAGGPDTQYF.

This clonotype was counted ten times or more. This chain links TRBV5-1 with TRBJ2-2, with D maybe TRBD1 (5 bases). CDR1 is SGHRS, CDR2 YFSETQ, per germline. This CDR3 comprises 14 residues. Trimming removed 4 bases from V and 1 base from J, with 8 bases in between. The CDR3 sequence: CASSLGQNTGELFF. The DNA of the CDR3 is TGCGCCAGCAGCCTGGGGCAGAACACCGGGGAGCTGTTTTTT.